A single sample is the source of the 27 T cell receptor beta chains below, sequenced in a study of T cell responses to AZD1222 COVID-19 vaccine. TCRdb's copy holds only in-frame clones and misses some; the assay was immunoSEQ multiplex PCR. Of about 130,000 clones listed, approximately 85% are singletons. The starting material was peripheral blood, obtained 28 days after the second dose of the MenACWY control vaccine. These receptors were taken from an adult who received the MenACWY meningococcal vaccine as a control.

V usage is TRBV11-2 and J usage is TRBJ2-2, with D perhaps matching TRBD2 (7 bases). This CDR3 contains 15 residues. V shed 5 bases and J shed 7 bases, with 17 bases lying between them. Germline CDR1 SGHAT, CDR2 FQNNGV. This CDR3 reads CASSVGGGSLGELFF. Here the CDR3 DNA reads TGTGCCAGCAGCGTCGGGGGCGGGAGTCTCGGGGAGCTGTTTTTT. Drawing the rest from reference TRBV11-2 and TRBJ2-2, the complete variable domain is EAGVAQSPRYKIIEKRQSVAFWCNPISGHATLYWYQQILGQGPKLLIQFQNNGVVDDSQLPKDRFSAERLKGVDSTLKIQPAKLEDSAVYLCASSVGGGSLGELFFGEGSRLTVL.

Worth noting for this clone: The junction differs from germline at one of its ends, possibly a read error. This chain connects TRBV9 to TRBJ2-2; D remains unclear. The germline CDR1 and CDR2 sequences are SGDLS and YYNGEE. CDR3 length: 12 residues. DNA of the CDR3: TGCTGCTCGGTGGAGTACACCGGGGAGCTGTTTTTT. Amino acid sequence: CCSVEYTGELFF.

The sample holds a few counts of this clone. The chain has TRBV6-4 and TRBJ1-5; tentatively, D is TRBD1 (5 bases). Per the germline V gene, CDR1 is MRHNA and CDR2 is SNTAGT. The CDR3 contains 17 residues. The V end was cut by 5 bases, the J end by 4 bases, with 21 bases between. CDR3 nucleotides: TGTGCCAGCAGTACCATCGGCCGGGACGGATTGAATCAGCCCCAGCATTTT. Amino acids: CASSTIGRDGLNQPQHF.

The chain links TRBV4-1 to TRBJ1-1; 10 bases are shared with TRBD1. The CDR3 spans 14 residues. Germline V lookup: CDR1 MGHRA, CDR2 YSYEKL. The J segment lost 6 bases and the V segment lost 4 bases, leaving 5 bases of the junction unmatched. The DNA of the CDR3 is TGCGCCAGCAGCCTACGACAGGGGGCCCCTGAAGCTTTCTTT. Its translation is CASSLRQGAPEAFF.

DNA of the CDR3: TGTGCCATCAGGGGAGGCGACCTGGTCCTCACGGGGGAGCTGTTTTTT. It specifies CAIRGGDLVLTGELFF. The chain is built from TRBV10-3 and TRBJ2-2, with D perhaps matching TRBD2 (6 bases). CDR1 ENHRY and CDR2 SYGVKD come from the germline V gene. CDR3 size: 16 residues. V gave up 6 bases and J gave up 8 bases, with 22 bases separating them.

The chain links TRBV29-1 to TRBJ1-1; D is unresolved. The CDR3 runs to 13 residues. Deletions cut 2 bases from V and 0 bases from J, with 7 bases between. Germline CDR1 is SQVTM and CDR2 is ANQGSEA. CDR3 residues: CSVENSMNTEAFF. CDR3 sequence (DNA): TGCAGCGTTGAAAACAGCATGAACACTGAAGCTTTCTTT.

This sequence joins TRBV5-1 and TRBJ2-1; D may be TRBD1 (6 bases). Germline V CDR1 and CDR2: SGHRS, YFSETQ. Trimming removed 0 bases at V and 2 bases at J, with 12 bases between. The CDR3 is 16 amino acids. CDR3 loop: CASSLGGQRTYNEQFF. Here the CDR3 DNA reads TGCGCCAGCAGCTTGGGAGGACAGAGAACCTACAATGAGCAGTTCTTC.

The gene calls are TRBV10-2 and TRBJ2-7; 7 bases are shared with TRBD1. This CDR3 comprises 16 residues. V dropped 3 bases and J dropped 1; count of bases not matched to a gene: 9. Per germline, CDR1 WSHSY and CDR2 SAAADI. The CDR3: CASSDPGQTTSYEQYV. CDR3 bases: TGCGCCAGCAGTGACCCGGGACAGACTACGTCCTACGAGCAGTACGTC.

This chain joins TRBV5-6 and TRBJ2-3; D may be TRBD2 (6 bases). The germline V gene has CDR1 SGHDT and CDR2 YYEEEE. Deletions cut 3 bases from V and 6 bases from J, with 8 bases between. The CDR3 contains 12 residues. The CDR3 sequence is CASSWTTDTQYF. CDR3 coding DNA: TGTGCCAGCAGCTGGACTACGGATACGCAGTATTTT.

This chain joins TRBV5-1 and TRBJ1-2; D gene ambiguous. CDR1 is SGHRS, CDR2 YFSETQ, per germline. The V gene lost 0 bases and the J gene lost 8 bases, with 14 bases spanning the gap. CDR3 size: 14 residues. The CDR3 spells CASSLGSGSMGYTF. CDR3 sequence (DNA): TGCGCCAGCAGCTTGGGATCAGGATCTATGGGCTACACCTTC.

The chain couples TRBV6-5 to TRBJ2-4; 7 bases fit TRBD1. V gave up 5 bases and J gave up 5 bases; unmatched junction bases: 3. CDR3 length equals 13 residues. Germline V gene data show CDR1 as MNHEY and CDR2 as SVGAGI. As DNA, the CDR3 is TGTGCCAGCAGTCTAGACAGGGAAAACATTCAGTACTTC. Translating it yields CASSLDRENIQYF.

The CDR3 region is CASSSEGEAFF. DNA for the CDR3: TGTGCCAGCAGTTCAGAAGGTGAAGCTTTCTTT. The rearrangement joins TRBV2 to TRBJ1-1; D is ambiguous. CDR1 is SNHLY, CDR2 FYNNEI, per germline. The ends were cut back, 5 bases at V and 7 bases at J, with 8 bases in the middle. The CDR3 covers 11 residues.

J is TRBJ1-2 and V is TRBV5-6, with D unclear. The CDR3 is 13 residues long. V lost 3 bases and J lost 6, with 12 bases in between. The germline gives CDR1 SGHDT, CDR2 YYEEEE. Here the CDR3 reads CASSWVRRDGYTF. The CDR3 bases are TGTGCCAGCAGCTGGGTTCGGAGGGATGGCTACACCTTC.

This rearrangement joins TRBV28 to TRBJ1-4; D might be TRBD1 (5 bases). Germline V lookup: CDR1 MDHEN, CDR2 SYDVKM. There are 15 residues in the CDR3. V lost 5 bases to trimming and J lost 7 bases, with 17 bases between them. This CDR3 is CASSPGWGKSEKLFF. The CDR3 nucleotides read TGTGCCAGCAGTCCCGGTTGGGGGAAGAGTGAAAAACTGTTTTTT.

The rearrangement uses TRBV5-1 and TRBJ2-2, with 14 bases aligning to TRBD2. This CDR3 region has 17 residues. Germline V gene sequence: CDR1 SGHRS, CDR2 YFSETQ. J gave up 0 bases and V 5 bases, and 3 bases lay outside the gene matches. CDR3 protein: CASSRGLAGANTGELFF. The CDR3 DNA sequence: TGCGCCAGCAGTAGGGGACTAGCGGGGGCGAACACCGGGGAGCTGTTTTTT.

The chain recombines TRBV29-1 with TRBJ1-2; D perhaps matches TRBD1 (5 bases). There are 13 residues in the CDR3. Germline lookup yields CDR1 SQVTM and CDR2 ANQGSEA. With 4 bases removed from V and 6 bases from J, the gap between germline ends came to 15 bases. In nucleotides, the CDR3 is TGCAGCGTTGTGATGGGCAGGGAAAATGGCTACACCTTC. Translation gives CSVVMGRENGYTF.

The DNA for the CDR3 is TGTGCCAGCAGCTGGGGGACAGGGGGCAATCAGCCCCAGCATTTT. Protein sequence: CASSWGTGGNQPQHF. The chain links TRBV5-8 to TRBJ1-5; 10 bases align to TRBD1. The J segment lost 2 bases and the V segment lost 3 bases, leaving 2 bases of the junction unmatched. The CDR3 is made up of 15 amino acids. Germline CDR1 SGHTS, CDR2 YDEGEE.

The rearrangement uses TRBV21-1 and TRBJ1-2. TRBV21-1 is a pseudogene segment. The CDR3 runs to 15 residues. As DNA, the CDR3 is TGTGCCAGAGGGCCCATGGAAACAGCTAACTATGGCTACACCTTC. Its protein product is CARGPMETANYGYTF.

Written as DNA, the CDR3 is TGTGCCAGCAGAGCCCAATCGGGCACTGAAGCTTTCTTT. This encodes CASRAQSGTEAFF. The rearrangement links TRBV27 to TRBJ1-1; D remains ambiguous. CDR1 is MNHEY and CDR2 is SMNVEV in the germline V gene (reference sequence). The CDR3 consists of 13 residues. Trimming took 6 bases from V and 4 from J, leaving 12 bases between them.

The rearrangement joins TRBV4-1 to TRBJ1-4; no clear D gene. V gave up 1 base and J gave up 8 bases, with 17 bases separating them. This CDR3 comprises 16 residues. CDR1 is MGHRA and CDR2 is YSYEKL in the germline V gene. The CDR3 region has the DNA TGCGCCAGCAGCCAAGCTGTAGATCTGTCCCGGGAAAAACTGTTTTTT. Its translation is CASSQAVDLSREKLFF.

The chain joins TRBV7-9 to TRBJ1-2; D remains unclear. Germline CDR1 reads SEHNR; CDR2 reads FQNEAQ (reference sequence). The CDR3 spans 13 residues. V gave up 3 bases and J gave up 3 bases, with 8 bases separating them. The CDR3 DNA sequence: TGTGCCAGCAGCTTTCTTACCGACTATGGCTACACCTTC. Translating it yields CASSFLTDYGYTF.

In nucleotides, the CDR3 is TGTGCCAGCAGCCAAGTTCGTGGCTATGAGCAGTTCTTC. It translates to CASSQVRGYEQFF. The chain is built from TRBV14 and TRBJ2-1; no firm D call. The V and J ends lost 1 base and 8 bases respectively, with 9 bases between them. Germline V gene lookup returns CDR1 SGHDN and CDR2 FVKESK. CDR3 length: 13 amino acids.

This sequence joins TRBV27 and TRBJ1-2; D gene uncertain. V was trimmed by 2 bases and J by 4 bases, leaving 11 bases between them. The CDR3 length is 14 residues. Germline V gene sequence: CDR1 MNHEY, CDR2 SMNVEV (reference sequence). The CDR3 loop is CASSLQFEGYGYTF. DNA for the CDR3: TGTGCCAGCAGTTTACAGTTTGAAGGCTATGGCTACACCTTC.

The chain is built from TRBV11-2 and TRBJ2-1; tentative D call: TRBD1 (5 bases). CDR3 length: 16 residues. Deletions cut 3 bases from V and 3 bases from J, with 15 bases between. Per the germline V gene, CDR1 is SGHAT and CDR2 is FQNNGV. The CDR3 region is CASSFYKGNLYNEQFF. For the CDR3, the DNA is TGTGCCAGCAGCTTCTACAAGGGGAATCTCTACAATGAGCAGTTCTTC.

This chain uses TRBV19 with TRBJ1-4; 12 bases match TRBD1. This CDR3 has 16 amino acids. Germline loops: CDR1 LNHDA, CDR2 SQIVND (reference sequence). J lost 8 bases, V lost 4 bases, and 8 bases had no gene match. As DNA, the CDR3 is TGTGCCAGTAGTACCGGGACAGGGGGCGTGAAGGAAAAACTGTTTTTT. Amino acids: CASSTGTGGVKEKLFF.

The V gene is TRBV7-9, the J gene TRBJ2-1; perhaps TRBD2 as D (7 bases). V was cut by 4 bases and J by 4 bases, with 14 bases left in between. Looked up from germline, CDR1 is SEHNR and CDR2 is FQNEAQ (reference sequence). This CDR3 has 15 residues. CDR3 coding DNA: TGTGCCAGCAGCTGGGGGGGCCCCGCTTACAATGAGCAGTTCTTC. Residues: CASSWGGPAYNEQFF. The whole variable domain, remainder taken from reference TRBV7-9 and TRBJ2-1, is DTGVSQNPRHKITKRGQNVTFRCDPISEHNRLYWYRQTLGQGPEFLTYFQNEAQLEKSRLLSDRFSAERPKGSFSTLEIQRTEQGDSAMYLCASSWGGPAYNEQFFGPGTRLTVL.

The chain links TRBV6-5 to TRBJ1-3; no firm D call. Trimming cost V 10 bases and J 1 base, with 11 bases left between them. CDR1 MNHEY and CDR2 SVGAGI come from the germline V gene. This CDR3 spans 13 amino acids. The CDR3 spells CATRLASGNTIYF. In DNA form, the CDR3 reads TGTGCCACCCGATTGGCGTCTGGAAACACCATATATTTT.